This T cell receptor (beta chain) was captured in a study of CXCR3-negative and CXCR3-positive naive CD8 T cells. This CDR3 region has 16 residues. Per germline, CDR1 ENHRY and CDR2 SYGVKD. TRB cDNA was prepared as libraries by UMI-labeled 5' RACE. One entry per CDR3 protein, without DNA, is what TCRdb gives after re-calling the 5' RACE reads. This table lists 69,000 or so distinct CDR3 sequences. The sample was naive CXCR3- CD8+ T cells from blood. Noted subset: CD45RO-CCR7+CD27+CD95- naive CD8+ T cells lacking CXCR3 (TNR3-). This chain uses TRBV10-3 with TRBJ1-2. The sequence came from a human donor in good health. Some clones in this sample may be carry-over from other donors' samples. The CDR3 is CAIRGYFSRGDYGYTF.